One T cell receptor beta chain is described in this entry. The antigen remains undetermined. The CDR3 extends over 15 amino acids. Germline values: CDR1 SGDLS, CDR2 YYNGEE. V trimming: 4 bases; J trimming: 6 bases; junction bases outside the gene matches: 4. The sample is drawn from a study of cytomegalovirus exposure and HLA in healthy donors. Notes on the study in general: Associated with HLA alleles at 0.05 false discovery rate in a later analysis were approximately 17,000 TCR beta sequences.

PCR was performed using 60 Vbeta and 13 Jbeta primers. The protocol was immunoSEQ multiplex PCR, while the TCRdb copy is restricted to in-frame clones and leaves out a portion. The sample holds approximately 200,000 clones, roughly 84% seen once. This sequence joins TRBV9 and TRBJ2-2; 12 bases agree with TRBD2. The clonotype comes from a human donor in good health. Material for sequencing was PBMCs. CDR3 sequence: CASSILAGGAGELFF. The CDR3 DNA reads TGTGCCAGCAGCATTCTAGCGGGGGGGGCCGGGGAGCTGTTTTTT.